What follows are 27 T cell receptor beta chains derived from one specimen sequenced in a study of cytomegalovirus exposure and HLA in healthy donors. With 60 Vbeta and 13 Jbeta primers, the PCR was carried out. TCRdb keeps only in-frame clones here, not all; method: immunoSEQ multiplex PCR. This repertoire shows 100,000 or so clones, 50% to 70% found once; its top ten account for 3% to 4%. Material for sequencing was PBMCs. These receptor sequences come from a man under 40 in good health and CMV-seropositive.

The chain joins TRBV5-1 to TRBJ1-2; D is undetermined. The CDR3 is 14 residues long. Germline V gives CDR1 SGHRS, CDR2 YFSETQ. V lost 0 bases, J lost 2 bases, and 8 bases lay in between. CDR3 protein: CASSLDGGNYGYTF. CDR3 coding DNA: TGCGCCAGCAGCTTGGACGGCGGGAACTATGGCTACACCTTC.

This clone was detected only a few times. The CDR3 coding sequence is TGTGCCAGCAGTGCCACCGGGACAGGGGATGAAAAACTGTTTTTT. This translates into CASSATGTGDEKLFF. The V and J genes are TRBV2 and TRBJ1-4; 10 bases map to TRBD1. The CDR3 totals 15 residues. The V segment lost 4 bases and the J segment 6 bases; nucleotides outside the gene matches: 5. Germline V lookup: CDR1 SNHLY, CDR2 FYNNEI.

This clone was counted between two and nine times. The chain combines TRBV27 with TRBJ2-7; 9 positions agree with TRBD1. Germline V gene data show CDR1 as MNHEY and CDR2 as SMNVEV (reference sequence). The length of the CDR3 is 13 residues. The J segment lost 3 bases and the V segment lost 7 bases, leaving 4 bases of the junction unmatched. CDR3 amino acids: CASTMGQGYEQYF. In DNA form, the CDR3 reads TGTGCCAGCACAATGGGACAGGGCTACGAGCAGTACTTC.

This clone was counted a single time. The rearrangement links TRBV27 to TRBJ2-1, with TRBD1 matching 9 bases. The germline gives CDR1 MNHEY, CDR2 SMNVEV (reference sequence). The CDR3 has 16 residues. After removal of 6 bases from V and 4 bases from J, the junction contained 10 bases not matched to a gene. The CDR3 spells CASSFHGQGLYNEQFF. The CDR3 DNA reads as TGTGCCAGCAGCTTCCACGGACAGGGGTTATACAATGAGCAGTTCTTC.

This rearrangement joins TRBV7-8 to TRBJ2-2, with 14 nucleotides matching TRBD2. CDR1 and CDR2 from the germline V gene are SGHVS and FQNEAQ. Trimming took 6 bases from V and 4 from J; bases not matched to a gene: 7. This CDR3 spans 17 amino acids. The CDR3 DNA is TGTGCCAGCAGGGGGACTAGCGGGGGAGACGGCACCGGGGAGCTGTTTTTT. It is translated as CASRGTSGGDGTGELFF.

V and J are TRBV11-2 and TRBJ1-2; unclear D gene. The germline V gene has CDR1 SGHAT and CDR2 FQNNGV. The CDR3 loop spans 12 amino acids. V was clipped by 3 bases and J by 7 bases, with 9 bases between them. Here the CDR3 DNA reads TGTGCCAGCAGCTTCGGGGTCTCTGGCTACACCTTC. This encodes CASSFGVSGYTF.

The V and J genes are TRBV6-5 and TRBJ2-7; 14 positions agree with TRBD2. Trimming at V came to 6 bases and at J to 6 bases, leaving 4 bases not matched to a gene. Germline loops: CDR1 MNHEY, CDR2 SVGAGI. The CDR3 spans 14 residues. This CDR3 reads CASRRLAGGAEQYF. The DNA of the CDR3 is TGTGCCAGCAGAAGACTAGCGGGGGGGGCCGAGCAGTACTTC.

This chain connects TRBV27 to TRBJ2-1; TRBD1 aligns across 9 bases. J gave up 9 bases and V 2 bases, and 5 bases lay outside the gene matches. Looked up from germline, CDR1 is MNHEY and CDR2 is SMNVEV (reference sequence). There are 14 residues in the CDR3. CDR3 region: CASSLTGGGGEQFF. The DNA for the CDR3 is TGTGCCAGCAGTTTAACAGGGGGCGGAGGTGAGCAGTTCTTC.

V and J are TRBV10-3 and TRBJ1-2; D gene uncertain. Germline V gene data show CDR1 as ENHRY and CDR2 as SYGVKD. The CDR3 sequence is 12 residues long. V was shortened by 3 bases and J by 5 bases, with 7 bases between the two germline ends. CDR3 in DNA: TGTGCCATCAGTGACGGTTGGTATGGCTACACCTTC. It encodes CAISDGWYGYTF.

CDR3 coding DNA: TGTGCCAGCAGCTTATTGTCAGGGGGAAGCTCCTATAATTCACCCCTCCACTTT. Its translation is CASSLLSGGSSYNSPLHF. The chain employs TRBV7-2 and TRBJ1-6; 7 nucleotides agree with TRBD1. CDR3 length: 18 amino acids. The germline CDR1 and CDR2 sequences are SGHTA and FQGNSA. Trimming took 2 bases from V and 0 from J; bases not matched to a gene: 7.

The chain employs TRBV7-3 and TRBJ2-1, with D perhaps TRBD2 (7 bases). The CDR3 spans 15 residues. CDR1 and CDR2 (germline): SGHTA, FQGTGA. Trimming took 2 bases from V and 8 from J, leaving 16 bases between them. The CDR3 here is CASSLAGAGVDEQFF. The CDR3 DNA is TGTGCCAGCAGCTTAGCGGGGGCAGGGGTCGATGAGCAGTTCTTC.

This clone was detected a few times. The V and J genes are TRBV4-2 and TRBJ2-3; D is unresolved. Trimming stripped 4 bases from V and 5 bases from J, with 10 bases between. CDR1 is LGHNA and CDR2 is YNFKEQ in the germline V gene. The CDR3 has 13 amino acids. Here the CDR3 DNA reads TGTGCCAGCAGCCTCCCCCCCGTAGATACGCAGTATTTT. Protein sequence: CASSLPPVDTQYF.

The rearrangement links TRBV6-5 to TRBJ2-7; D remains unclear. There are 14 residues in the CDR3. Trimming took off 6 bases at V and 2 bases at J, with 14 bases between the two ends. CDR1 MNHEY and CDR2 SVGAGI come from the germline V gene. The CDR3 protein is CASRQTARPYEQYF. The CDR3 DNA sequence: TGTGCCAGCAGGCAGACCGCTAGACCCTACGAGCAGTACTTC.

This chain connects TRBV19 to TRBJ1-5; D remains ambiguous. The length of the CDR3 is 14 residues. The germline V and J ends were trimmed by 5 bases and 4 bases, with 12 bases remaining between them. Per germline, CDR1 LNHDA and CDR2 SQIVND (reference sequence). The CDR3 region has the DNA TGTGCCAGTAGTTTTTCGGTGTCGAATCAGCCCCAGCATTTT. Its protein is CASSFSVSNQPQHF.

The rearrangement joins TRBV21-1 to TRBJ1-2. TRBV21-1 is termed a pseudogene. This CDR3 has 11 residues. The CDR3 is CASSNGFGYTF. The CDR3 bases are TGTGCCAGCAGCAACGGGTTTGGCTACACCTTC.

As for this clone: At one boundary the junction diverges from the germline segment, which might be a read error. The chain carries TRBV10-3 and TRBJ2-7, with D hard to call. This CDR3 has 10 amino acids. Per the germline V gene, CDR1 is ENHRY and CDR2 is SYGVKD. CDR3 DNA sequence: TGTGCCATCAGAGACCGCCCTCAGGACTTC. It encodes CAIRDRPQDF.

The V and J genes are TRBV11-2 and TRBJ2-5; D is perhaps TRBD1 (6 bases). The tail of the sequence fits TRBJ2-7 better, so the J call may be wrong. Germline lookup yields CDR1 SGHAT and CDR2 FQNNGV. CDR3 length: 12 residues. CDR3 residues: CASSRTGNEQYF. CDR3 sequence (DNA): TGTGCCAGCAGCCGAACAGGGAACGAGCAGTACTTC.

The chain uses TRBV6-1 and TRBJ2-2; D remains ambiguous. Per the germline V gene, CDR1 is MNHNS and CDR2 is SASEGT. V was pared by 6 bases and J by 6 bases, with 11 bases between. The length of the CDR3 is 13 residues. CDR3 amino acids: CASRGFMAGELFF. CDR3 sequence (DNA): TGTGCCAGCAGGGGCTTTATGGCCGGGGAGCTGTTTTTT.

The genes are TRBV9 and TRBJ1-1; weak D call: TRBD1 (6 bases). Per germline, CDR1 SGDLS and CDR2 YYNGEE. V was shortened by 5 bases and J by 3 bases, with 14 bases between the two germline ends. The CDR3 spans 14 residues. The chain's CDR3 is CASSRGAGDTEAFF. CDR3 nucleotide sequence: TGTGCCAGCAGTAGGGGGGCGGGGGACACTGAAGCTTTCTTT.

V and J are TRBV4-1 and TRBJ2-1; 9 nucleotides match TRBD1. Germline V lookup: CDR1 MGHRA, CDR2 YSYEKL. CDR3 length: 17 residues. Losses at the gene ends were 4 bases for V and 5 bases for J; bases not matched to a gene: 12. CDR3 nucleotides: TGCGCCAGCAGCCCACAGAGGGGACAGGGTAGCAACAATGAGCAGTTCTTC. This encodes CASSPQRGQGSNNEQFF.

Regarding this clone: Its ends do not fully match the called genes, so a read error is possible. The chain joins TRBV29-1 to TRBJ1-4, with 8 nucleotides matching TRBD1. The CDR3 spans 13 residues. CDR1 and CDR2 (germline): SQVTM, ANQGSEA. CDR3 DNA sequence: TGCAGCGTTGATGGGACAGGAAATGGAAAACTGTTTTTT. It codes for CSVDGTGNGKLFF.

The V call is TRBV5-1, the J call TRBJ2-7; 12 bases line up with TRBD2. The germline V gene encodes CDR1 SGHRS and CDR2 YFSETQ. Germline trimming cut 3 bases from V and 5 bases from J; bases unmatched to any gene: 0. The CDR3 contains 13 residues. The chain's CDR3 is CASSWTSGDEQYF. CDR3 nucleotide sequence: TGCGCCAGCAGCTGGACTAGCGGGGACGAGCAGTACTTC.

V is TRBV29-1 and J is TRBJ1-1; D possibly corresponds to TRBD1 (6 bases). This CDR3 has 13 residues. CDR1 and CDR2 (germline): SQVTM, ANQGSEA. V was pared by 6 bases and J by 0 bases, with 11 bases between. The CDR3 DNA sequence: TGCAGCGTAGTCGGACAGATGAACACTGAAGCTTTCTTT. This translates into CSVVGQMNTEAFF. Complete variable domain (other parts from reference TRBV29-1 and TRBJ1-1): SAVISQKPSRDICQRGTSLTIQCQVDSQVTMMFWYRQQPGQSLTLIATANQGSEATYESGFVIDKFPISRPNLTFSTLTVSNMSPEDSSIYLCSVVGQMNTEAFFGQGTRLTVV.

This sequence joins TRBV28 and TRBJ2-1; D is unclear. Per the germline V gene, CDR1 is MDHEN and CDR2 is SYDVKM. The length of the CDR3 is 13 residues. The V end was cut by 6 bases, the J end by 7 bases, with 13 bases between. For the CDR3, the DNA is TGTGCCAGCAGATTACCAGGCAATAATGAGCAGTTCTTC. Translated: CASRLPGNNEQFF.

The V and J genes are TRBV6-1 and TRBJ2-2; 7 bases line up with TRBD1. CDR1 and CDR2 (germline): MNHNS, SASEGT. The CDR3 has 14 residues. The V gene end was trimmed by 0 bases and the J gene end by 6 bases; junction bases not matched to a gene: 1. CDR3 residues: CASSEARGSGELFF. DNA for the CDR3: TGTGCCAGCAGTGAAGCCAGGGGGTCCGGGGAGCTGTTTTTT.

This clone was seen more than once but under ten times. V usage is TRBV9 and J usage is TRBJ1-2; 12 bases align to TRBD1. J gave up 8 bases and V 0 bases, and 8 bases lay outside the gene matches. Germline CDR1 reads SGDLS; CDR2 reads YYNGEE. The CDR3 consists of 16 residues. The CDR3 reads CASSVEPGQGARGYTF. In DNA form, the CDR3 reads TGTGCCAGCAGCGTAGAACCGGGACAGGGGGCGCGGGGCTACACCTTC.

V usage is TRBV6-1 and J usage is TRBJ1-2; possibly TRBD1 for D (6 bases). This CDR3 has 14 amino acids. The V and J ends lost 6 bases and 2 bases respectively, with 13 bases between them. The V gene's germline CDR1 is MNHNS and CDR2 SASEGT. In DNA, the CDR3 is TGTGCCAGCAGGGGAGGGACACTCAACTATGGCTACACCTTC. This codes for CASRGGTLNYGYTF.